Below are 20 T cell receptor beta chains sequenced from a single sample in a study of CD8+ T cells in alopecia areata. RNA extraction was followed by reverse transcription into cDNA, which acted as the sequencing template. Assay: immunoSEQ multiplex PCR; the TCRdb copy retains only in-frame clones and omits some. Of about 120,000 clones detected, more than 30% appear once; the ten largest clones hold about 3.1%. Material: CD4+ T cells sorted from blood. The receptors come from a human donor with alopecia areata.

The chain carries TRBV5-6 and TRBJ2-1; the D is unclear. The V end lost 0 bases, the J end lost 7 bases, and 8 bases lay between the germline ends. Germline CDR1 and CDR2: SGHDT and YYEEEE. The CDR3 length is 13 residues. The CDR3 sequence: CASSLAPPNEQFF. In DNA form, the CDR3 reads TGTGCCAGCAGCTTGGCCCCCCCAAATGAGCAGTTCTTC.

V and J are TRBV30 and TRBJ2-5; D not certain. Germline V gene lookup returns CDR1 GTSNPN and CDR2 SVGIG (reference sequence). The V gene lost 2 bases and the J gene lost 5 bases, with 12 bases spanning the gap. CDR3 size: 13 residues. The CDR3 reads CAWSRRVRETQYF. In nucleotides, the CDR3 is TGTGCCTGGAGTAGACGGGTCCGGGAGACCCAGTACTTC. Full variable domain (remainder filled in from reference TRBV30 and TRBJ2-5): SQTIHQWPATLVQPVGSPLSLECTVEGTSNPNLYWYRQAAGRGLQLLFYSVGIGQISSEVPQNLSASRPQDRQFILSSKKLLLSDSGFYLCAWSRRVRETQYFGPGTRLLVL.

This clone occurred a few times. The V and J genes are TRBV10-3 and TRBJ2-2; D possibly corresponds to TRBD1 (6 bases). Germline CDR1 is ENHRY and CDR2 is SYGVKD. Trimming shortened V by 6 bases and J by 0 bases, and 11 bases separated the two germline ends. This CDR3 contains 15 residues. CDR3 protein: CAIRGTGSNTGELFF. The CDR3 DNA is TGTGCCATCAGGGGTACAGGGTCGAACACCGGGGAGCTGTTTTTT.

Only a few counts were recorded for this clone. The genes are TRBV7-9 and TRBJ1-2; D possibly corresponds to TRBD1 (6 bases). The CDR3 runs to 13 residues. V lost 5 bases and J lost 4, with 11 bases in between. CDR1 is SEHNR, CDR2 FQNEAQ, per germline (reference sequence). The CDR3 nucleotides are TGTGCCAGCAGCCCCGGACAGCGCTATGGCTACACCTTC. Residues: CASSPGQRYGYTF.

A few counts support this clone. Here the CDR3 reads CASSTLAGGGETQYF. CDR3 DNA: TGTGCCAGCAGCACATTAGCGGGGGGCGGGGAGACCCAGTACTTC. This chain connects TRBV11-2 to TRBJ2-5; 10 bases are shared with TRBD2. CDR3 length equals 15 residues. CDR1 is SGHAT, CDR2 FQNNGV, per germline. The ends lost 5 bases at V and 5 bases at J; junction bases unmatched: 8.

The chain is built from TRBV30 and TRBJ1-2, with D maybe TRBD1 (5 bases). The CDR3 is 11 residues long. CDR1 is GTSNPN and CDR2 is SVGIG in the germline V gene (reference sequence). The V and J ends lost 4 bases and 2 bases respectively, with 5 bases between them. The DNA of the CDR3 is TGTGCCTGGAACAGGAACTATGGCTACACCTTC. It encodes CAWNRNYGYTF.

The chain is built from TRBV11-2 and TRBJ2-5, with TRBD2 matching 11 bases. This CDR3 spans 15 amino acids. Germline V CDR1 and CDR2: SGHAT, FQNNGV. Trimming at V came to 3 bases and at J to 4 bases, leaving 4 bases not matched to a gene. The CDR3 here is CASSLPGLAGETQYF. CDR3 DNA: TGTGCCAGCAGCTTGCCCGGACTAGCGGGAGAGACCCAGTACTTC.

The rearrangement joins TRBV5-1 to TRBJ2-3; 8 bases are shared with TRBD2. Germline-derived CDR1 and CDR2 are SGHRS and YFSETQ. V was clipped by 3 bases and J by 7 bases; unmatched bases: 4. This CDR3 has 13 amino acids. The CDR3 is CASSWSGSNTQYF. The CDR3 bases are TGCGCCAGCAGCTGGAGCGGGAGCAATACGCAGTATTTT.

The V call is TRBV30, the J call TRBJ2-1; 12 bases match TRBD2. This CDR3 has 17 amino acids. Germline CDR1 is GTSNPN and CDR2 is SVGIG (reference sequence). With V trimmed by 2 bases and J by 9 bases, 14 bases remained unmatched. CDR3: CAWSPNPTSGRMGEQFF. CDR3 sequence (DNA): TGTGCCTGGAGTCCAAACCCGACTAGCGGGAGAATGGGTGAGCAGTTCTTC.

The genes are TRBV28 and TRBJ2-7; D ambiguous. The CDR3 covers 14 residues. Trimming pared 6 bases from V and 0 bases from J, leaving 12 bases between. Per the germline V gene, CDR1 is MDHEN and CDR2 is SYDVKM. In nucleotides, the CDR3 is TGTGCCAGCAGGGGATCCGGAAGCTCCTACGAGCAGTACTTC. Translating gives CASRGSGSSYEQYF.

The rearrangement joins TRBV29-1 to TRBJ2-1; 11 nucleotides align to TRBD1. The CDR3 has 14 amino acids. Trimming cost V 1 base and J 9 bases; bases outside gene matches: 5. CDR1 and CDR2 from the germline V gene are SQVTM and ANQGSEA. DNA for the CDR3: TGCAGCGTTGAAGCGTGGACAGGGGGCACTGAGCAGTTCTTC. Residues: CSVEAWTGGTEQFF.

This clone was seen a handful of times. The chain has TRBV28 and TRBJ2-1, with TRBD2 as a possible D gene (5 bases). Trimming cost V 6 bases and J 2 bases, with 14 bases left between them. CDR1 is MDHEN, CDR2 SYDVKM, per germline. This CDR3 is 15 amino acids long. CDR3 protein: CASSPRAAAYNEQFF. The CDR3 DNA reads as TGTGCCAGCAGCCCCCGAGCAGCGGCCTACAATGAGCAGTTCTTC.

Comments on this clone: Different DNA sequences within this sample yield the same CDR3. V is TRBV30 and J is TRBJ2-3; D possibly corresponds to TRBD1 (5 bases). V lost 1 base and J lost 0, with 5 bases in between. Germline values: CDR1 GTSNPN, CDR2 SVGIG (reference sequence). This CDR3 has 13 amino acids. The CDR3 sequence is CAWSGGSTDTQYF. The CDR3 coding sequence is TGTGCCTGGAGTGGGGGCAGCACAGATACGCAGTATTTT.

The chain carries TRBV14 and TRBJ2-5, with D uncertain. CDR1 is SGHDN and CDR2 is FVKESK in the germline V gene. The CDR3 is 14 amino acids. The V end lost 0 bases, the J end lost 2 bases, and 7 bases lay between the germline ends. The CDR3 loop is CASSQDTVQETQYF. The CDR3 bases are TGTGCCAGCAGCCAAGATACAGTGCAAGAGACCCAGTACTTC.

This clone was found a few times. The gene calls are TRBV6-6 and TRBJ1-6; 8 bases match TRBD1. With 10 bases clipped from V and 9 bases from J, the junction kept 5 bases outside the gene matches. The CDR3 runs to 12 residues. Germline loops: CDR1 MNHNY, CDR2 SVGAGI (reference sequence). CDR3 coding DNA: TGTGCCATTACAGGGGGGGCTTCACCCCTCCACTTT. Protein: CAITGGASPLHF.

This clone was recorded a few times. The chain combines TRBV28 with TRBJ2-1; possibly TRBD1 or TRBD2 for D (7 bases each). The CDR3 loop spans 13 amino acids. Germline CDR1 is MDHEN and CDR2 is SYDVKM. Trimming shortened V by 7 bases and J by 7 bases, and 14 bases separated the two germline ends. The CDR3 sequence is CASTGGVQNEQFF. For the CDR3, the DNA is TGTGCCAGCACAGGGGGGGTACAGAATGAGCAGTTCTTC.

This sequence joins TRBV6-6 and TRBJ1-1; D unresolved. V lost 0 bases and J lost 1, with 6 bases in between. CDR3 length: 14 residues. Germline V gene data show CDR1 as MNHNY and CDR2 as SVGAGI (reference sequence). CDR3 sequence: CASSYSRQNTEAFF. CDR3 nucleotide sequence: TGTGCCAGCAGTTACTCGAGGCAGAACACTGAAGCTTTCTTT.

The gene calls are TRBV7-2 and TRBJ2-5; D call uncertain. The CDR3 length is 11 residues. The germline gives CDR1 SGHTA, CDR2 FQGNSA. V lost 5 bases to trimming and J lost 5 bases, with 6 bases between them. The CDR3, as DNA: TGTGCCAGCAGCCTCACTGAGACCCAGTACTTC. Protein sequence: CASSLTETQYF. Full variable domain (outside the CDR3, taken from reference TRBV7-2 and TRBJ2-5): GAGVSQSPSNKVTEKGKDVELRCDPISGHTALYWYRQSLGQGLEFLIYFQGNSAPDKSGLPSDRFSAERTGGSVSTLTIQRTQQEDSAVYLCASSLTETQYFGPGTRLLVL.

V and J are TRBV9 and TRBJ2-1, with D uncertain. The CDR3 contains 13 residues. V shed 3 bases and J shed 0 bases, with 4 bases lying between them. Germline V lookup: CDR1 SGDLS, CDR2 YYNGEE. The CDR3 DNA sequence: TGTGCCAGCAGCGAGAGCTCCTACAATGAGCAGTTCTTC. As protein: CASSESSYNEQFF.

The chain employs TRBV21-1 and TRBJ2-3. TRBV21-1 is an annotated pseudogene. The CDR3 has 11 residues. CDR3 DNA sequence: TGTGCCACCAGGGTATCAGATACGCAGTATTTT. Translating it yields CATRVSDTQYF.